This TCR beta chain emerged from a study of blood T cell repertoires in COVID-19. Germline CDR1 reads SNHLY; CDR2 reads FYNNEI. The CDR3 has 14 amino acids. Trimming at V came to 7 bases and at J to 5 bases, leaving 6 bases not matched to a gene. The repertoire was sequenced with immunoSEQ multiplex PCR; TCRdb's copy has only in-frame clones and lacks some. The sample yields 35,000 to 45,000 clones, approximately 91% seen once. The specimen sequenced was peripheral blood. The chain combines TRBV2 with TRBJ2-5, with TRBD1 matching 11 bases. This receptor was obtained from a human donor in a cohort sampled during active COVID-19. The CDR3 DNA reads as TGTGCCAGCATAGGACAGGGGGCATGGGAGACCCAGTACTTC. Translation gives CASIGQGAWETQYF.